The clone carrying this T cell receptor beta chain was seen a few times. Germline V gene lookup returns CDR1 LNHDA and CDR2 SQIVND (reference sequence). CDR3 length: 16 residues. Trimming stripped 9 bases from V and 8 bases from J, with 25 bases between. Original data processing: Reference gene primer amplification in the assay estimated nucleated cell counts. The repertoire was sequenced with immunoSEQ multiplex PCR; TCRdb's copy has only in-frame clones and lacks some. V, J and clone size are taken as reported in that table, and D and trimming were inferred from the DNA itself. This sample has 250,000 or so clones, with 91% found just once. The sample is drawn from a study of blood T cell repertoires in COVID-19. Whole-study context: From T cells, B-cell-depleted T cells, or PBMCs came the material, which was cDNA or gDNA.

The receptor comes from a human donor in a cohort exposed to, infected with or recovered from COVID-19 (not recorded which). The donor label of this sample is uncertain. The chain couples TRBV19 to TRBJ1-4, with a weak D call TRBD1 (5 bases). Sample: PBMCs or T cells enriched from blood (not recorded which). CDR3 sequence reads: CASSGRGGGSSEKLFF. The CDR3 DNA follows: TGTGCCAGCAGCGGGCGCGGGGGGGGAAGTAGCGAAAAACTGTTTTTT. Looking up the rest from reference TRBV19 and TRBJ1-4 gives the full variable domain: DGGITQSPKYLFRKEGQNVTLSCEQNLNHDAMYWYRQDPGQGLRLIYYSQIVNDFQKGDIAEGYSVSREKKESFPLTVTSAQKNPTAFYLCASSGRGGGSSEKLFFGSGTQLSVL.